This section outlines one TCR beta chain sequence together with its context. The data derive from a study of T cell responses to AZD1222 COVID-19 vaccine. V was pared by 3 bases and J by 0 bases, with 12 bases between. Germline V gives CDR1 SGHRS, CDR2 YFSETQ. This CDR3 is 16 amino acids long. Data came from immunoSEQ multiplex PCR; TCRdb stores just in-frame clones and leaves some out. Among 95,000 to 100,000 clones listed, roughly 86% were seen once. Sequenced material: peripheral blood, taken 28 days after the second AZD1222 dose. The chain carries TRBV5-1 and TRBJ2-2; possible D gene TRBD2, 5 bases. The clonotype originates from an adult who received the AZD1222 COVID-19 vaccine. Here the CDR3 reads CASSSQLDSNTGELFF. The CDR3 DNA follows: TGCGCCAGCAGCTCTCAACTAGATTCGAACACCGGGGAGCTGTTTTTT.